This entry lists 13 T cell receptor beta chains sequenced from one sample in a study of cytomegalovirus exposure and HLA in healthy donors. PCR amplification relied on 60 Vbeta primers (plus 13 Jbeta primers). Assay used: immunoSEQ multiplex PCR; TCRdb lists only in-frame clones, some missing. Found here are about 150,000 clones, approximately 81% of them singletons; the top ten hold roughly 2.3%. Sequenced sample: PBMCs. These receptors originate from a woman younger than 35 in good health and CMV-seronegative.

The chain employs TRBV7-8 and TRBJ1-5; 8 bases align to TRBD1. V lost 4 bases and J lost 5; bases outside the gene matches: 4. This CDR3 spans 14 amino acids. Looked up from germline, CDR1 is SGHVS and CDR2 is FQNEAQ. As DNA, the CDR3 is TGTGCCAGCAGCTATTCGGGACAGGATCAGCCCCAGCATTTT. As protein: CASSYSGQDQPQHF.

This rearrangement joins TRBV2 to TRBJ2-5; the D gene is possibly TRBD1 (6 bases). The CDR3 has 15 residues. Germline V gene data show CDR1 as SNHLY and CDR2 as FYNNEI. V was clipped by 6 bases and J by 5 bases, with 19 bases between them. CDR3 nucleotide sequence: TGTGCCAGCAGGAAGGACAGTGCAAGGTGGGAGACCCAGTACTTC. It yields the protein CASRKDSARWETQYF.

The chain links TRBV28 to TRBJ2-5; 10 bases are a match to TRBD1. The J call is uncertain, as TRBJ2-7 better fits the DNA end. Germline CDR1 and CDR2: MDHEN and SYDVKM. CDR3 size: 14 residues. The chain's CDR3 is CASTQPGTGVEQYF. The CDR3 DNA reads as TGTGCCAGCACCCAACCGGGGACAGGGGTCGAGCAGTACTTC.

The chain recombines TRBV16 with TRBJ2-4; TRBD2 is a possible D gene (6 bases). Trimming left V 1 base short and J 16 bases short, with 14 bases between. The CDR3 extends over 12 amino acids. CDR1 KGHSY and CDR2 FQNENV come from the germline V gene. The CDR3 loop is CASSQYGDSEYF. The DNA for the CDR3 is TGTGCCAGCAGCCAATATGGGGACTCGGAATACTTC.

The CDR3 region has the DNA TGCGCCAGCAGCCAAGGTACGCGGGCAGGGGGCAGGGAGCAGTACTTC. Amino acids: CASSQGTRAGGREQYF. V is TRBV4-1 and J is TRBJ2-7, with 8 bases that match TRBD1. The CDR3 runs 16 residues. Germline V gene sequence: CDR1 MGHRA, CDR2 YSYEKL. Trimming cost V 1 base and J 7 bases; bases outside gene matches: 12.

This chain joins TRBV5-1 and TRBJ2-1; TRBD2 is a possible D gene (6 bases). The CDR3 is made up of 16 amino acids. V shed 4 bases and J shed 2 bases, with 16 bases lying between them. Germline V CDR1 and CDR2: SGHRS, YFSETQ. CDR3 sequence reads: CASSAHRDWPYNEQFF. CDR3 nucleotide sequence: TGCGCCAGCAGCGCGCACCGGGACTGGCCCTACAATGAGCAGTTCTTC. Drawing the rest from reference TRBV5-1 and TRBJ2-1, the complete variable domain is KAGVTQTPRYLIKTRGQQVTLSCSPISGHRSVSWYQQTPGQGLQFLFEYFSETQRNKGNFPGRFSGRQFSNSRSEMNVSTLELGDSALYLCASSAHRDWPYNEQFFGPGTRLTVL.

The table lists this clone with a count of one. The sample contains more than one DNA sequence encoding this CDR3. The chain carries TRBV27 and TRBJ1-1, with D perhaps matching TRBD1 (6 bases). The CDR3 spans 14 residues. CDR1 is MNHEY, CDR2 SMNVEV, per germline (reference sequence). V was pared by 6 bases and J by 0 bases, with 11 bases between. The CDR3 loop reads CASRVQGMNTEAFF. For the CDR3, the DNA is TGTGCCAGCAGAGTACAGGGCATGAACACTGAAGCTTTCTTT.

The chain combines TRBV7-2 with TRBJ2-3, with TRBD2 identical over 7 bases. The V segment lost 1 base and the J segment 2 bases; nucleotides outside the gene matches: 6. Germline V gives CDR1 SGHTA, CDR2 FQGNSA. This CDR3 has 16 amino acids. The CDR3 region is CASSLVSGYLTDTQYF. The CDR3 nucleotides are TGTGCCAGCAGCTTAGTTAGCGGGTATCTCACAGATACGCAGTATTTT.

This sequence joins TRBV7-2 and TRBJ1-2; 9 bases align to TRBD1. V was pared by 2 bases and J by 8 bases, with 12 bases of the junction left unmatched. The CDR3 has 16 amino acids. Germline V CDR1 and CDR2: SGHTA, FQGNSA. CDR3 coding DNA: TGTGCCAGCAGCTTACCGGGACAGGGAACCCACCTGGGCTACACCTTC. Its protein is CASSLPGQGTHLGYTF.

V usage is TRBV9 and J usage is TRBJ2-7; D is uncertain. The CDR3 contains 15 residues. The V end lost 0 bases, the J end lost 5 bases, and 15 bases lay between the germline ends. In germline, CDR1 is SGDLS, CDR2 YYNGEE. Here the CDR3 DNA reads TGTGCCAGCAGCGTAGCCCCAACCGGAGCCCACGAGCAGTACTTC. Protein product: CASSVAPTGAHEQYF.

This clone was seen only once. The CDR3 here is CASSLDFDRGKTGELFF. The CDR3 region has the DNA TGTGCCAGCAGCTTAGACTTCGACCGGGGTAAAACCGGGGAGCTGTTTTTT. The V and J genes are TRBV7-2 and TRBJ2-2; tentatively, D is TRBD2 (5 bases). The length of the CDR3 is 17 residues. V was trimmed by 1 base and J by 5 bases, leaving 17 bases between them. In germline, CDR1 is SGHTA, CDR2 FQGNSA.

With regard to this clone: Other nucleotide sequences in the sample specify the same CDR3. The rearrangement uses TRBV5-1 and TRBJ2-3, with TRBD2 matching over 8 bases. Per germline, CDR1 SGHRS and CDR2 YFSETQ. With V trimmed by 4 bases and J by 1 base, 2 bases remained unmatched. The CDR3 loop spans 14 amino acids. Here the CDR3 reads CASSLGGGTDTQYF. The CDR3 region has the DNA TGCGCCAGCAGCCTCGGGGGGGGCACAGATACGCAGTATTTT.

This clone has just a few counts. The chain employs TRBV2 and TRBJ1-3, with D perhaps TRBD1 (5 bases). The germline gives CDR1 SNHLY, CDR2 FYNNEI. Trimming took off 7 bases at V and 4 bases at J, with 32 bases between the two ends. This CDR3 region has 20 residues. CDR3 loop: CASTSGTWVLTSDAGNTIYF. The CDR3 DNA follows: TGTGCCAGCACGTCGGGGACTTGGGTCTTAACCTCCGATGCCGGAAACACCATATATTTT.